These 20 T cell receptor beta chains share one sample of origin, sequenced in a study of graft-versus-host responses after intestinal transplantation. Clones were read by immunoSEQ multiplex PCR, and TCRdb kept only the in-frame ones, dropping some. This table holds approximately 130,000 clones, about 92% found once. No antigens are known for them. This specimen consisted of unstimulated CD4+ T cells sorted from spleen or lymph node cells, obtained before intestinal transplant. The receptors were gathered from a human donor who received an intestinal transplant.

CDR3: CASRLMGETEAFF. CDR3 nucleotide sequence: TGTGCCAGCCGCTTAATGGGGGAAACTGAAGCTTTCTTT. The V and J genes are TRBV6-1 and TRBJ1-1, with a possible D match to TRBD1 (5 bases). Germline CDR1 is MNHNS and CDR2 is SASEGT. The V and J ends lost 8 bases and 5 bases respectively, with 15 bases between them. CDR3 length: 13 residues.

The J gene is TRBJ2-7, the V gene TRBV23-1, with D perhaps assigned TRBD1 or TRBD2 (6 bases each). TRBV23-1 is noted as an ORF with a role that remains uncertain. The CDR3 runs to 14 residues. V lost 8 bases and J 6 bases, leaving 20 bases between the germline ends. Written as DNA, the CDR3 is TGCGCCAGCGGATCTGGGGGGCCGTACCCCGAGCAGTACTTC. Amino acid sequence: CASGSGGPYPEQYF.

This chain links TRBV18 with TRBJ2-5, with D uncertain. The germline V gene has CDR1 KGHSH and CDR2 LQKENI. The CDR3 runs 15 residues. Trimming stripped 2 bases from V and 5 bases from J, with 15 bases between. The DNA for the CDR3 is TGTGCCAGCTCACCATCGACTCAAAGCGCGGAGACCCAGTACTTC. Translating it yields CASSPSTQSAETQYF.

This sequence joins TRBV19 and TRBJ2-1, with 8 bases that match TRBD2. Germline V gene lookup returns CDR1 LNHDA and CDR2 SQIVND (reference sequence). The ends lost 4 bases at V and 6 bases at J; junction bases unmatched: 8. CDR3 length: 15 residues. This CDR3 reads CASSTLAGWSNEQFF. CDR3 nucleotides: TGTGCCAGTAGTACCTTAGCGGGGTGGAGCAATGAGCAGTTCTTC. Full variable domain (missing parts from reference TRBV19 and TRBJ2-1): DGGITQSPKYLFRKEGQNVTLSCEQNLNHDAMYWYRQDPGQGLRLIYYSQIVNDFQKGDIAEGYSVSREKKESFPLTVTSAQKNPTAFYLCASSTLAGWSNEQFFGPGTRLTVL.

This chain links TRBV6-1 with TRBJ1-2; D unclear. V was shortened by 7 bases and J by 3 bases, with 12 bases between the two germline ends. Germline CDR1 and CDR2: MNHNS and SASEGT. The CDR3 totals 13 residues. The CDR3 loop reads CASIRIADYGYTF. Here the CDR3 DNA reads TGTGCCAGCATAAGAATTGCGGACTATGGCTACACCTTC.

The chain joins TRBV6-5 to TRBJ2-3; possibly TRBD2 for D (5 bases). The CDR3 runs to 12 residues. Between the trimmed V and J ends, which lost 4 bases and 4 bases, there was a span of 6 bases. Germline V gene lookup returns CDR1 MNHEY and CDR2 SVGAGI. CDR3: CASSSGSDTQYF. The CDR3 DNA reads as TGTGCCAGCAGTTCGGGGTCAGATACGCAGTATTTT.

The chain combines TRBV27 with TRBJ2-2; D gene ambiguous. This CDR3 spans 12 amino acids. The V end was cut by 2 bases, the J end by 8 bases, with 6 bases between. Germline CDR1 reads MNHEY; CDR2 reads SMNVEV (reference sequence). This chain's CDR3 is CASSLSVGELFF. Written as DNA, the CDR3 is TGTGCCAGCAGTTTAAGTGTGGGGGAGCTGTTTTTT.

CDR3 bases: TGCGCCAGCAGCTTGGGAGGTGGGGTTGAAGGCTACACCTTC. This sequence encodes CASSLGGGVEGYTF. The J gene is TRBJ1-2, the V gene TRBV5-1; D call uncertain. Germline loops: CDR1 SGHRS, CDR2 YFSETQ. Trimming pared 0 bases from V and 8 bases from J, leaving 14 bases between. The CDR3 totals 14 residues.

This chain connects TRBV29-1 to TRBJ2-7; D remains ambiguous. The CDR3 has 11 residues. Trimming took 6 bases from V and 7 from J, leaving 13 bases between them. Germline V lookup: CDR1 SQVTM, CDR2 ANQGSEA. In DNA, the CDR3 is TGCAGCGTGCTAAACGGCCGGGAGCAGTACTTC. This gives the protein CSVLNGREQYF.

The CDR3 here is CASSLDGGVTEAFF. CDR3 nucleotides: TGTGCCAGCAGCTTAGATGGAGGGGTTACTGAAGCTTTCTTT. The rearrangement uses TRBV7-8 and TRBJ1-1; TRBD1 might be the D (5 bases). Deletions cut 1 base from V and 5 bases from J, with 11 bases between. Per the germline V gene, CDR1 is SGHVS and CDR2 is FQNEAQ. This CDR3 is built from 14 residues.

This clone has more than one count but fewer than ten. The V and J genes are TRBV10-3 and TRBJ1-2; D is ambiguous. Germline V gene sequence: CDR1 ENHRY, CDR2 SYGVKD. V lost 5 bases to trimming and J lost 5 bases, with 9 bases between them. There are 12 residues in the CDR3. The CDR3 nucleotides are TGTGCCATCAGTAATCCGGGGTATGGCTACACCTTC. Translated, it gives CAISNPGYGYTF.

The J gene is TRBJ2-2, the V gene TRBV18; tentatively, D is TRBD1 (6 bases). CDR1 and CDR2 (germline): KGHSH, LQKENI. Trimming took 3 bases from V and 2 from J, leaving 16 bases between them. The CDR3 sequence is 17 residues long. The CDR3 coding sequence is TGTGCCAGCTCACCTCCGGGGCAGGGGCCTAACACCGGGGAGCTGTTTTTT. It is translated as CASSPPGQGPNTGELFF.

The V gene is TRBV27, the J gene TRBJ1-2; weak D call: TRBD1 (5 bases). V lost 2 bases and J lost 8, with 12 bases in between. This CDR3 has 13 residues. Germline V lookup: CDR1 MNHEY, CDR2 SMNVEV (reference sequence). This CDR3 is CASSLGFGDGYTF. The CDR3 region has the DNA TGTGCCAGCAGTTTAGGTTTCGGGGACGGCTACACCTTC.

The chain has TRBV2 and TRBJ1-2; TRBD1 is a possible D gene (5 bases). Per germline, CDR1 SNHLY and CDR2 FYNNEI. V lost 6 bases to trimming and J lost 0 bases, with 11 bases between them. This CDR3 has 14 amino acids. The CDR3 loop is CASSAGNSNYGYTF. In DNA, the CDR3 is TGTGCCAGCAGCGCAGGGAACTCTAACTATGGCTACACCTTC.

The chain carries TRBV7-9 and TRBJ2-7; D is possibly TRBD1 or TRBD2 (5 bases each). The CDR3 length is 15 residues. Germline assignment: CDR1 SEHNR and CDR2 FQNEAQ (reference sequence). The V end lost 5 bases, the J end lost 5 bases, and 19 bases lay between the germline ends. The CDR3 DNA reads TGTGCCAGCAGCCCCCGGGGCGGCAGATCTAACGAGCAGTACTTC. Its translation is CASSPRGGRSNEQYF.

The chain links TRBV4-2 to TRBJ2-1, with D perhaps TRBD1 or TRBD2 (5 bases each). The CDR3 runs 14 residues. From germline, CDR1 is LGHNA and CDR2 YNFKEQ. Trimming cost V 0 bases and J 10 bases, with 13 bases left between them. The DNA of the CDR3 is TGTGCCAGCAGCCAAGAGAGGAGAGGGGACGAGCAGTTCTTC. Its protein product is CASSQERRGDEQFF.

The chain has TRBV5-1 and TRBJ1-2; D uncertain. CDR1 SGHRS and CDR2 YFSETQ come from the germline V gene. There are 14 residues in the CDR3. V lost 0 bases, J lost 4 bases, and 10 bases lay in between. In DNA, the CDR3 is TGCGCCAGCAGCTTGGAGTCAGCCTCCTATGGCTACACCTTC. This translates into CASSLESASYGYTF. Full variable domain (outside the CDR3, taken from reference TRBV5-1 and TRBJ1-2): KAGVTQTPRYLIKTRGQQVTLSCSPISGHRSVSWYQQTPGQGLQFLFEYFSETQRNKGNFPGRFSGRQFSNSRSEMNVSTLELGDSALYLCASSLESASYGYTFGSGTRLTVV.

The CDR3 is CATSRDPWGEQYF. The CDR3 nucleotides read TGTGCCACCAGCAGAGACCCCTGGGGGGAGCAGTACTTC. The rearrangement links TRBV15 to TRBJ2-7; D possibly uses TRBD1 or TRBD2 (5 bases each). CDR1 is LNHNV, CDR2 YYDKDF, per germline (reference sequence). Trimming cost V 0 bases and J 7 bases, with 10 bases left between them. The CDR3 is 13 residues long.

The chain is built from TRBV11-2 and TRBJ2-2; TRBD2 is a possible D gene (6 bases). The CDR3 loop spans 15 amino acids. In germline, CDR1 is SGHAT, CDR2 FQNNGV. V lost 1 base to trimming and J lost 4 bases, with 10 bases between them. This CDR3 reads CASSLGGVGTGELFF. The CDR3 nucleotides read TGTGCCAGCAGCTTAGGCGGGGTCGGCACCGGGGAGCTGTTTTTT.

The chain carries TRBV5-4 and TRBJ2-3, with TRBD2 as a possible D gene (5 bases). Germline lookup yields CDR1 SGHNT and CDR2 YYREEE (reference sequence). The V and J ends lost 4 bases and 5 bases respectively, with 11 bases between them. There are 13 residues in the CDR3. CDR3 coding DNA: TGTGCCAGCAGCCTGAGGGCTGGAGATACGCAGTATTTT. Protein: CASSLRAGDTQYF.